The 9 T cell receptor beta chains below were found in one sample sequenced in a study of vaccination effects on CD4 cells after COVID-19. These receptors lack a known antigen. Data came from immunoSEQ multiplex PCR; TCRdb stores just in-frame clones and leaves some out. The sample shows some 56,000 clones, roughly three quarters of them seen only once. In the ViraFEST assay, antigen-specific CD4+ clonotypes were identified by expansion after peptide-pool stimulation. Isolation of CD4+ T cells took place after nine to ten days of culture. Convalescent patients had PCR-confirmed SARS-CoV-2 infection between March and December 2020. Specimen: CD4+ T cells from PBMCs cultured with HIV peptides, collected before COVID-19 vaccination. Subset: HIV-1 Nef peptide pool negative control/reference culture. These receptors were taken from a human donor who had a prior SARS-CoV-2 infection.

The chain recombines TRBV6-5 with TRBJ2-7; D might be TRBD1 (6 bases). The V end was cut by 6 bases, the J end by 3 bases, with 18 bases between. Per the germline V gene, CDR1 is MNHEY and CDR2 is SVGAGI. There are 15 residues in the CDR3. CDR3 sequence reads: CASSREPGHLYEQYF. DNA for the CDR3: TGTGCCAGCAGCAGAGAGCCGGGACACCTCTACGAGCAGTACTTC.

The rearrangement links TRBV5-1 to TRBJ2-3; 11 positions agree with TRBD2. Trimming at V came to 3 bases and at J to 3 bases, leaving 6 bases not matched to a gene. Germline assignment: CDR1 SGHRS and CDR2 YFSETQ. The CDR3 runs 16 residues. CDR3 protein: CASSWLGLADTDTQYF. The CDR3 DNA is TGCGCCAGCAGCTGGCTGGGACTAGCGGATACAGATACGCAGTATTTT.

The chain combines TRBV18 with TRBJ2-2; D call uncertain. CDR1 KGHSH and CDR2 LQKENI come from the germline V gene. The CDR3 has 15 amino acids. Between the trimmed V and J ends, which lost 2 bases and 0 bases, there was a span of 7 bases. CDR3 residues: CASSPVPANTGELFF. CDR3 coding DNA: TGTGCCAGCTCACCAGTGCCAGCGAACACCGGGGAGCTGTTTTTT.

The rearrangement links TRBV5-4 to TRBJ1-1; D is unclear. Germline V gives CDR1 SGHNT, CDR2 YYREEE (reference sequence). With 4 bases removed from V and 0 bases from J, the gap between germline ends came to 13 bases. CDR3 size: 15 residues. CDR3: CASSPRALMNTEAFF. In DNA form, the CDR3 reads TGTGCCAGCAGCCCCCGGGCCTTAATGAACACTGAAGCTTTCTTT.

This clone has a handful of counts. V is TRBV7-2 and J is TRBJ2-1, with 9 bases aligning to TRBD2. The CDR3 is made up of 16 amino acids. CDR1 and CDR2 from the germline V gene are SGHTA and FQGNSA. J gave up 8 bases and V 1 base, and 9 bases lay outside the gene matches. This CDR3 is CASSLGAGGAYYEQFF. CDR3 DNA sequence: TGTGCCAGCAGCTTAGGGGCGGGAGGGGCATATTATGAGCAGTTCTTC.

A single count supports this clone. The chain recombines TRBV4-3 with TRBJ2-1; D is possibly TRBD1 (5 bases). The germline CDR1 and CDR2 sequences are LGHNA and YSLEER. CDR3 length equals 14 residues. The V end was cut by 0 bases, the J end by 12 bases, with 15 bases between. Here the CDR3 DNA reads TGCGCCAGCAGCCAAGATGTCAGGGTTTTATGGCAGTTCTTC. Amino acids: CASSQDVRVLWQFF.

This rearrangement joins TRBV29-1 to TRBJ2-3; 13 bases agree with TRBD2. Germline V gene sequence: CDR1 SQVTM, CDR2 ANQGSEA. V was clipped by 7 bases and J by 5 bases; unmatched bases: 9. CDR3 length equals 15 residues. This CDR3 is CSAATSGGAGDTQYF. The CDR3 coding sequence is TGCAGCGCCGCAACTAGCGGGGGGGCCGGAGATACGCAGTATTTT.

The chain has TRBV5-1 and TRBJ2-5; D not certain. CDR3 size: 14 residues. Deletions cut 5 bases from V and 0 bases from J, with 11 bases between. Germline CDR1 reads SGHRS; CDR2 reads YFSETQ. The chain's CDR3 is CASRPGRYQETQYF. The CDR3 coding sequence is TGCGCCAGCAGACCCGGCCGGTACCAAGAGACCCAGTACTTC.

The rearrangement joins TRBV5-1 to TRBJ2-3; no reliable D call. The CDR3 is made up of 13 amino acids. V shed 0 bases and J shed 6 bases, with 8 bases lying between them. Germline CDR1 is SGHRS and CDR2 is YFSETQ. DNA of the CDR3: TGCGCCAGCAGCTTGGCGACCTCCGATACGCAGTATTTT. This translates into CASSLATSDTQYF.